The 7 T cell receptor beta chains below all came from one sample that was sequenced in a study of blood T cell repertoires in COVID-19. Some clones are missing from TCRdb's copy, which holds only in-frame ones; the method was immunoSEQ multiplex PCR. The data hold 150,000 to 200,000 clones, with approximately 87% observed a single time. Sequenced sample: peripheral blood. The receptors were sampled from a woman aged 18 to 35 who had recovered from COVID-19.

CDR3 nucleotide sequence: TGTGCCAGCCGAGGAGTCGGGGAGCTGTTTTTT. It codes for CASRGVGELFF. The chain has TRBV6-5 and TRBJ2-2; D is undetermined. This CDR3 has 11 residues. From germline, CDR1 is MNHEY and CDR2 SVGAGI. Trimming stripped 8 bases from V and 7 bases from J, with 8 bases between.

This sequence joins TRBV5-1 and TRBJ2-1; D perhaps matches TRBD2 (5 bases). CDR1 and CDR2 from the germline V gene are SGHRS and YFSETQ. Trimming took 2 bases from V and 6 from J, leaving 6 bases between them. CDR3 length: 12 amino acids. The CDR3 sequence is CASSFEGNEQFF. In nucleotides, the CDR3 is TGCGCCAGCAGCTTCGAGGGCAATGAGCAGTTCTTC.

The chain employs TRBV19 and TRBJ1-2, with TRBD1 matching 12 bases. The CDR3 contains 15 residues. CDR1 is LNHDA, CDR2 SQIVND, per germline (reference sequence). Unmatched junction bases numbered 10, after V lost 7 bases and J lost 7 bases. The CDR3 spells CASKRDRGQRSGYTF. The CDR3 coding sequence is TGTGCCAGTAAAAGGGACAGGGGGCAAAGAAGTGGCTACACCTTC. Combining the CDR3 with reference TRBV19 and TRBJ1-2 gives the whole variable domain DGGITQSPKYLFRKEGQNVTLSCEQNLNHDAMYWYRQDPGQGLRLIYYSQIVNDFQKGDIAEGYSVSREKKESFPLTVTSAQKNPTAFYLCASKRDRGQRSGYTFGSGTRLTVV.

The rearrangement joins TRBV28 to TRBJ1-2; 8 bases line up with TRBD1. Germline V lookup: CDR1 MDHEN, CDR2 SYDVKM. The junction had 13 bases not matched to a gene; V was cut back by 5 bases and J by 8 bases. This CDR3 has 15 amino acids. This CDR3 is CASSKSGGAFRGYTF. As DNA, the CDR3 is TGTGCCAGCAGTAAATCAGGGGGCGCCTTTCGGGGCTACACCTTC.

This CDR3 reads CSVDRGQYGYTF. CDR3 bases: TGCAGCGTTGACAGGGGGCAGTATGGCTACACCTTC. The chain uses TRBV29-1 and TRBJ1-2; 8 bases align to TRBD1. J lost 5 bases, V lost 3 bases, and 2 bases had no gene match. There are 12 residues in the CDR3. CDR1 SQVTM and CDR2 ANQGSEA come from the germline V gene.

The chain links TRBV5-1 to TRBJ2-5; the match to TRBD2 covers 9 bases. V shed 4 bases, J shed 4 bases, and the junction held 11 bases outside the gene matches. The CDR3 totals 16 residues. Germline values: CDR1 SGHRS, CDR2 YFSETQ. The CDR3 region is CASSALGLRGGETQYF. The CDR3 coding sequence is TGCGCCAGCAGCGCCCTGGGGTTGCGGGGGGGAGAGACCCAGTACTTC.

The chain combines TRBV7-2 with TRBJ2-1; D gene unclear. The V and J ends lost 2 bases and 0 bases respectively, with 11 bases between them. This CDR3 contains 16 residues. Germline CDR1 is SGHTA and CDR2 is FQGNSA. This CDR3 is CASSLRASSSYNEQFF. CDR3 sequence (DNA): TGTGCCAGCAGCTTACGAGCATCGAGCTCCTACAATGAGCAGTTCTTC.